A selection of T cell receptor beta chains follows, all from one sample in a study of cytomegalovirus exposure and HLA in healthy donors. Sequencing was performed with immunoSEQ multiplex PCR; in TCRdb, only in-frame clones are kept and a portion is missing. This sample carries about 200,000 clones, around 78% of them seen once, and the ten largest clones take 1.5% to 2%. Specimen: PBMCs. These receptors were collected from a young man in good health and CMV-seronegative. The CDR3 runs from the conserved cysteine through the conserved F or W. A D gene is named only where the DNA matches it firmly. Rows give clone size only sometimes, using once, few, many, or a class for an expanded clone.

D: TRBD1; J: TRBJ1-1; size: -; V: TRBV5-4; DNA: TGTGCCAGCAGCCCAGGTCCGGGACAGGGGCATGAAGCTTTCTTT; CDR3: CASSPGPGQGHEAFF
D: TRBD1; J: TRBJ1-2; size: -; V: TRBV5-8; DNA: TGTGCCAGCAGCTTTGGCCGGGACAGACGATGGCTGGGGGGCTACACCTTC; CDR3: CASSFGRDRRWLGGYTF
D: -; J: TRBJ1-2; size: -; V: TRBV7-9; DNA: TGTGCCAGCAGCCCACCAGCGAACTATGGCTACACCTTC; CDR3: CASSPPANYGYTF
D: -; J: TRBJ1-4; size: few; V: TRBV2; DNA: TGTGCCAGCAGTGATGTTGGTCAGGGTCGCTTCAAACTGTTTTTT; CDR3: CASSDVGQGRFKLFF
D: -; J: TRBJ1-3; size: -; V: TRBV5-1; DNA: TGCGCCAGCAGCTTGAACCAGAAGTCTGGAAACACCATATATTTT; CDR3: CASSLNQKSGNTIYF
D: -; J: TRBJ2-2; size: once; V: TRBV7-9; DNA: TGTGCCAGCAGCCCAGGGACCGGGGAGCTGTTTTTT; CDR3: CASSPGTGELFF
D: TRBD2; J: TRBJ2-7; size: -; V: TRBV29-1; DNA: TGCAGCGTTGGGGGACTAGCGGGAGAGGCCTACGAGCAGTACTTC; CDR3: CSVGGLAGEAYEQYF
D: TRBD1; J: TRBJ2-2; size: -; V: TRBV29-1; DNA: TGCAGCGTAGTCGTTCAATCGGACAGGGGAACCGGGGAGCTGTTTTTT; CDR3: CSVVVQSDRGTGELFF
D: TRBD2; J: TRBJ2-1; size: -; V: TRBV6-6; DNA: TGTGCCAGCAGTTACTCCCTAGCGGGAGGGTACAATGAGCAGTTCTTC; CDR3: CASSYSLAGGYNEQFF
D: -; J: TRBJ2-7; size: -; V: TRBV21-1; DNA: TGTGCCAGCAGCAAATGCTACCGCGCCCACAGGGGGCCTTACGAGCAGTACTTC; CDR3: CASSKCYRAHRGPYEQYF
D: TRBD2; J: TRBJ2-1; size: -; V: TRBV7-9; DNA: TGTGCCAGCAGTTTCCCGGATACACTAGCGGGAACCTACAATGAGCAGTTCTTC; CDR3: CASSFPDTLAGTYNEQFF
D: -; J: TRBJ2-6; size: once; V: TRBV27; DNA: TGTGCCAGCACTTCAGGAAGCTCTGGGGCCAACGTCCTGACTTTC; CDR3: CASTSGSSGANVLTF
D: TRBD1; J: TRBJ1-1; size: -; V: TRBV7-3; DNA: TGTGCCAGCAGCTTAGACAGGGGGCCGGGTTCTGAAGCTTTCTTT; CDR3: CASSLDRGPGSEAFF
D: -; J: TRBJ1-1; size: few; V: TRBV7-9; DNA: TGTGCCAGCAGCTTTGGAGCCATGAACACTGAAGCTTTCTTT; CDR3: CASSFGAMNTEAFF
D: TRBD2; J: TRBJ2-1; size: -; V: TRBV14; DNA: TGTGCCAGCAGCCCACCAAAGCGGGAGTGGAGGGACAATGAGCAGTTCTTC; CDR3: CASSPPKREWRDNEQFF
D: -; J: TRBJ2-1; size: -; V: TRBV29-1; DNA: TGCAGCGTTCATCTAGTTGTAAGCAATGAGCAGTTCTTC; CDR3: CSVHLVVSNEQFF
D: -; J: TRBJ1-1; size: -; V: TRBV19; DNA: TGTGCCAGTAGTATCTCCAATCCAGACACTGAAGCTTTCTTT; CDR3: CASSISNPDTEAFF
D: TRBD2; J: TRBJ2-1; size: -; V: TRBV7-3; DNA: TGTGCCAGCAGCTTAAAGGAGCGGGAGTTAGCGGGGAGCTCCTACAATGAGCAGTTCTTC; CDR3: CASSLKERELAGSSYNEQFF
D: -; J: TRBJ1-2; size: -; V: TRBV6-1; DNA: TGTGCCAGCAGTCCCAGTGGGGGCGGATATGGCTACACCTTC; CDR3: CASSPSGGGYGYTF
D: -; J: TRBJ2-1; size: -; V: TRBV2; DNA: TGTGCCAGCAGCTACAGGGTCTTGTCCAATGAGCAGTTCTTC; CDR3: CASSYRVLSNEQFF
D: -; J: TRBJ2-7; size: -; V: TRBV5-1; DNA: TGCGCCAGCAGCCCCCTTTGGGGAGACGAGCAGTACTTC; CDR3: CASSPLWGDEQYF
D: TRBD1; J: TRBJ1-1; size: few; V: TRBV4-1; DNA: TGCGCCAGCAGCCGGGGACAGGGTAAAGGGATAAGCACTGAAGCTTTCTTT; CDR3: CASSRGQGKGISTEAFF
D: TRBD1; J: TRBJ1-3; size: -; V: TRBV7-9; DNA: TGTGCCAGCAGCCCGGACAGGGAGAGGCACACCATATATTTT; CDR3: CASSPDRERHTIYF
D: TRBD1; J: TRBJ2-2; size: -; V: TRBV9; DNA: TGTGCCAGCAGCGTTCAGGCAGGGGGCTTCCGGGAGCTGTTTTTT; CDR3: CASSVQAGGFRELFF
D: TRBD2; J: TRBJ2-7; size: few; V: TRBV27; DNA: TGTGCCAGCAGTCCTGGGACTAGCGGGGGCGAGCAGTACTTC; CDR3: CASSPGTSGGEQYF
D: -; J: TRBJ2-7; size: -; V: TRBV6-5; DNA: TGTGCCAGCAGTGGTAACAGGGCCCCCGGCGAGCAGTACTTC; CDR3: CASSGNRAPGEQYF
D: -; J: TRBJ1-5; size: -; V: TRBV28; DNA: TGTGCCAGCAGTTTCTCAGGGAATCAGCCCCAGCATTTT; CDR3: CASSFSGNQPQHF
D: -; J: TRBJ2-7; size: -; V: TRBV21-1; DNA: TGTGCCAGCAGCAGACTAGGGACAGGGTCGCCCTACGAGCAGTACTTC; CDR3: CASSRLGTGSPYEQYF
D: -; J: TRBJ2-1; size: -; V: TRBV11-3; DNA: TGTGCCAGCAGCTTTCGGGGGGCGGTTAATGAGCAGTTCTTC; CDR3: CASSFRGAVNEQFF
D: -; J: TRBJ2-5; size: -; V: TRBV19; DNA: TGTGCCAGTAGTATGTCGGGGGGCGCGGGGTGGGAGACCCAGTACTTC; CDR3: CASSMSGGAGWETQYF
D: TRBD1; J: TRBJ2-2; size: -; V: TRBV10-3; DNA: TGTGCCATCAGTGGGACAGGGAACACCGGGGAGCTGTTTTTT; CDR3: CAISGTGNTGELFF
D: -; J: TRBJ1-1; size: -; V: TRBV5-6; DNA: TGTGCCAGCAGCCCTCCCAGGGTGAACACTGAAGCTTTCTTT; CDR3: CASSPPRVNTEAFF
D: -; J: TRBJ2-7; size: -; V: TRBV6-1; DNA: TGTGCCAGCCAGGGGAGGGCCTACGAGCAGTACTTC; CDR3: CASQGRAYEQYF
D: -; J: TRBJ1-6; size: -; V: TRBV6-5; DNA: TGTGCCAGCAGTCAGGGAAGTAAGTCACCCCTCCACTTT; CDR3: CASSQGSKSPLHF
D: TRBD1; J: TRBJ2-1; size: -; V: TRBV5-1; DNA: TGCGCCAGCAGCTCCGACAGGGGATTCTACAATGAGCAGTTCTTC; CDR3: CASSSDRGFYNEQFF
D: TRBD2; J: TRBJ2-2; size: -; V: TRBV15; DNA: TGTGCCACCAGCAGAGGGACTAGCGGGAGTCCCGGGGAGCTGTTTTTT; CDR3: CATSRGTSGSPGELFF
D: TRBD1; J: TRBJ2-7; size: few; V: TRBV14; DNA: TGTGCCAGCAGCCAGTACGCCGGGACAGGGGGCGAGCAGTACTTC; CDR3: CASSQYAGTGGEQYF
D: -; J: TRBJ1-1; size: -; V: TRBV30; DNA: TGTGCCTGGAGCACAGGGAGGGACACTGAAGCTTTCTTT; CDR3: CAWSTGRDTEAFF
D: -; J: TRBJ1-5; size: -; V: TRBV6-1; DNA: TGTGCCAGCAGTGGCCGACAATACAATCAGCCCCAGCATTTT; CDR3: CASSGRQYNQPQHF
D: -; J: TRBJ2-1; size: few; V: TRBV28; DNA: TGTGCCAGCAGTCCGGGGTCTCACGTCTACAATGAGCAGTTCTTC; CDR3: CASSPGSHVYNEQFF
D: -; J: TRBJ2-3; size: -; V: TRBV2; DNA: TGTGCCAGCCCCGAAGGTGGACAAATGCAGTATTTT; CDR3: CASPEGGQMQYF
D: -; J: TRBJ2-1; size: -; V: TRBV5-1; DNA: TGCGCCAGCAGCCTGTGGACGGGAGACAATGAGCAGTTCTTC; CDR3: CASSLWTGDNEQFF
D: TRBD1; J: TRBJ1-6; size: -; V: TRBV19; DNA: TGTGCCAGCTCTCGGGGACAGGGAGGTACCTATAATTCACCCCTCCACTTT; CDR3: CASSRGQGGTYNSPLHF
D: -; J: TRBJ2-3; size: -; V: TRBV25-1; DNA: TGTGCCAGCAGTGAGTTATTCGGTACGAAGTATTTT; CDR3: CASSELFGTKYF
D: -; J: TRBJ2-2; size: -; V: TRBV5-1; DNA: TGCGCCAGCAGCCCAGCTAAGCAGGGTGCCGGGGAGCTGTTTTTT; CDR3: CASSPAKQGAGELFF
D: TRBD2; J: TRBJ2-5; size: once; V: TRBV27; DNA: TGTGCCAGCACCTCCGGGGCGGGAGGGCCAGGGGAGACCCAGTACTTC; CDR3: CASTSGAGGPGETQYF
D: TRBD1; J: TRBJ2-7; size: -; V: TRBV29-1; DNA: TGCAGCGTTAGAGACAGGGTCTCCTACGAGCAGTACTTC; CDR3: CSVRDRVSYEQYF
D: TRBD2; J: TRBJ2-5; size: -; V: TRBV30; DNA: TGTGCCTGGAGCCTGACTAGCGGGAGTTCCGAGACCCAGTACTTC; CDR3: CAWSLTSGSSETQYF
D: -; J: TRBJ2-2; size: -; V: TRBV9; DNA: TGTGCCAGCAGAGGGGGACCTGACACCGGGGAGCTGTTTTTT; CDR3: CASRGGPDTGELFF
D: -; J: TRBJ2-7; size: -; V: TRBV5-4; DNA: TGTTCGAGTTGCGAGCAGTACTTC; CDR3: CSSCEQYF
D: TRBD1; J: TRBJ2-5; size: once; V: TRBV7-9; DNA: TGTGCCAGCAGCCATAGACAGGGGGCGGGTCAAGAGACCCAGTACTTC; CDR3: CASSHRQGAGQETQYF
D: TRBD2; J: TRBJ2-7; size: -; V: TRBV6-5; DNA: TGTGCCAGCAGTCGCACTAGCGCCTACGAGCAGTACTTC; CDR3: CASSRTSAYEQYF
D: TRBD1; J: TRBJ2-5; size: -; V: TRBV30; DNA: TGTGCCTGGAGGGCAGGGGGAGTATGGGAGACCCAGTACTTC; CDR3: CAWRAGGVWETQYF